The clone carrying this T cell receptor beta chain was counted a few times. Its antigen is not identified. The source of the sample is a study of CD8+ T cells in alopecia areata. Background on the study: Tofacitinib administration to treated patients was oral, at 5 to 10 mg twice daily. Broader study findings: Clonality was higher in lesional than normal scalp, especially in alopecia totalis/universalis. Patients showed less clear TCR sequence sharing than mice, possibly partly because of HLA diversity.

Lesional scalp punch biopsies and peripheral blood came from alopecia areata patients. RNA was isolated and reverse transcribed to cDNA, the sequencing template. TCRdb keeps only in-frame clones here, not all; method: immunoSEQ multiplex PCR. The sample has more than 200,000 clones, less than 80% seen once. Trimming took 7 bases from V and 2 from J, leaving 8 bases between them. This CDR3 contains 11 residues. CDR1 is SQVTM and CDR2 is ANQGSEA in the germline V gene. V is TRBV29-1 and J is TRBJ1-2; D may be TRBD1 (6 bases). This TCR was sampled from a human donor with alopecia areata. The sequencing here drew on CD4+ T cells sorted from blood, taken at week 0. The CDR3 reads CSGQENYGYTF. The CDR3 region has the DNA TGCAGCGGACAGGAAAACTATGGCTACACCTTC.